Each of the 6 T cell receptor beta chains below was sequenced from the same sample in a study of neoadjuvant anti-PD-1 for oral cavity cancer. As to time point: after neoadjuvant nivolumab, at surgical resection. The protocol was immunoSEQ multiplex PCR, while the TCRdb copy is restricted to in-frame clones and leaves out a portion. The sample contains about 42,000 clones, about three quarters of which appear only once. The material sequenced was PBMCs, taken after nivolumab (anti-PD-1) treatment. The receptors come from a person aged 35-79 years with oral cavity squamous cell carcinoma.

The chain carries TRBV14 and TRBJ2-4, with D maybe TRBD2 (6 bases). With 4 bases removed from V and 0 bases from J, the gap between germline ends came to 10 bases. Per the germline V gene, CDR1 is SGHDN and CDR2 is FVKESK. CDR3 size: 15 residues. The DNA of the CDR3 is TGTGCCAGCAGCCTCGGGGGATCAGCCAAAAACATTCAGTACTTC. This translates into CASSLGGSAKNIQYF.

In DNA form, the CDR3 reads TGTGCCAGCAGTTACTGGGTAGGACAGCCCCAGCATTTT. Amino acids: CASSYWVGQPQHF. The J gene is TRBJ1-5, the V gene TRBV6-5; D is uncertain. The CDR3 extends over 13 amino acids. The V end lost 1 base, the J end lost 7 bases, and 8 bases lay between the germline ends. Germline assignment: CDR1 MNHEY and CDR2 SVGAGI.

The CDR3 DNA is TGCGCCAGCAGCTGGGAGGGGGTCGGGAGTGAGCAGTTCTTC. Translation gives CASSWEGVGSEQFF. The chain has TRBV5-1 and TRBJ2-1; D is perhaps TRBD2 (7 bases). Germline V gives CDR1 SGHRS, CDR2 YFSETQ. The V and J ends lost 3 bases and 9 bases respectively, with 16 bases between them. This CDR3 is 14 amino acids long.

This clone was counted once. This chain joins TRBV5-1 and TRBJ2-3; the match to TRBD2 covers 9 bases. Germline values: CDR1 SGHRS, CDR2 YFSETQ. The V and J ends lost 7 bases and 1 base, in that order; junction bases with no gene match: 10. The CDR3 has 16 residues. This chain's CDR3 is CASSGTSGWGTDTQYF. The DNA of the CDR3 is TGCGCCAGCTCGGGAACTAGCGGGTGGGGCACAGATACGCAGTATTTT. The full variable domain, completed using reference TRBV5-1 and TRBJ2-3, is KAGVTQTPRYLIKTRGQQVTLSCSPISGHRSVSWYQQTPGQGLQFLFEYFSETQRNKGNFPGRFSGRQFSNSRSEMNVSTLELGDSALYLCASSGTSGWGTDTQYFGPGTRLTVL.

J is TRBJ1-5 and V is TRBV2; TRBD1 matches at 7 bases. Germline V lookup: CDR1 SNHLY, CDR2 FYNNEI. This CDR3 has 15 residues. V dropped 1 base and J dropped 5; count of bases not matched to a gene: 5. The CDR3 loop reads CASSEVARGHQPQHF. The CDR3 nucleotides read TGTGCCAGCAGTGAAGTAGCAAGGGGGCATCAGCCCCAGCATTTT.

There are a few counts of this clone. The chain combines TRBV27 with TRBJ1-2; 8 positions match TRBD1. V lost 3 bases and J lost 7; bases outside the gene matches: 7. The CDR3 is 14 amino acids. In germline, CDR1 is MNHEY, CDR2 SMNVEV (reference sequence). DNA for the CDR3: TGTGCCAGCAGTTTGCAGGGGGCAAAAGGTGGCTACACCTTC. It codes for CASSLQGAKGGYTF.